This TCR beta chain was found in a study of CD8+CD57+ T cells in acquired aplastic anemia listed by TCRdb under 2018. In the study overall: A mean of about 3.2 ug of DNA, ranging from roughly 0.18 to 30 ug, was extracted from sorted CD4+ and CD8+ cells. CD8+CD57+ expansion was defined as frequency above the mean frequency observed in healthy subjects. Points the paper makes about the study in general: Patients and healthy controls showed no significant difference in CD8+ Simpson's diversity (P=0.060). About 30 CD8+ CDR3 sequences were found in both patients and controls but appeared to be highly expressed in patients and within the immunodominant clones of the patients.

Expansion of CD8+CD57+ cells had been shown by flow cytometry in the patients chosen for sequencing. All patients had severe acquired aplastic anemia diagnosed by International Study of Aplastic Anemia and Agranulocytosis and Camitta criteria. At the time blood was sampled, none of the patients had received any therapy. In this study, sorted CD4+ and CD8+ T cells from the blood of healthy subjects and of severe aplastic anemia patients had their TCR repertoires deep-sequenced. Patients were enrolled in the USA under clinicaltrials.gov protocols 00001620, 01623167, 00001397, 00071045, 00081523 and 00961064. Ficoll-Paque density gradient centrifugation was used to isolate peripheral blood mononuclear cells. Before DNA was extracted, CD4+ and CD8+ T cells were sorted using either FACS or magnetic beads. Genomic DNA was used as template for profiling of TCR beta VDJ combinations and CDR3 sequences. An Illumina HiSeq 2000 was used for TCR repertoire sequencing. As for the authors' bioinformatics: TRBV/TRBJ rearrangement plots, CDR3 size and DJ length profiles, and Simpson's diversity index were used to evaluate the repertoires. The most abundant DNA sequence in the deep sequencing data was taken as the immunodominant clone. CDR3 amino acid sequences were checked for sharing between subjects and were compared against published repertoires and the VDJdb database. TCRdb passed the public sequencing reads through fastp at Q25 and MiXCR, retaining productive beta sequences. Each entry merges the rows of one CDR3 protein and shows their most common DNA and genes. What appears here as the V and J calls and clone size reflects TCRdb's work, not the paper's. This sample lists under 150,000 distinct CDR3 sequences; nearly 40% were detected once. The top ten clonotypes cover about 2.4% of the sample.

This clonotype was observed a handful of times. The antigen this receptor binds is unknown. No per-base quality is available; no much larger clone lies one base away. The CDR3 starts with the cysteine, ends with the phenylalanine, and has 12 residues. The retained sequence is limited to the CDR3, 36 bases, with the frame set at the first base. From the germline V gene, CDR1 is SGDLS and CDR2 is YYNGEE. Relative to germline, V is 3 bases shorter and J is 3 bases shorter, with 6 bases between their ends. Sequencing was carried out using sorted CD4+, CD8+, or CD8+CD57+ T cells (not recorded which) from PBMCs. This TCR came from a human donor with aplastic anemia. Recombination linked TRBV9 to TRBJ2-5; no D gene is confidently identified. The CDR3 region reads CASSAPEETQYF. The sequenced DNA is TGTGCCAGCAGCGCCCCGGAAGAGACCCAGTACTTC.